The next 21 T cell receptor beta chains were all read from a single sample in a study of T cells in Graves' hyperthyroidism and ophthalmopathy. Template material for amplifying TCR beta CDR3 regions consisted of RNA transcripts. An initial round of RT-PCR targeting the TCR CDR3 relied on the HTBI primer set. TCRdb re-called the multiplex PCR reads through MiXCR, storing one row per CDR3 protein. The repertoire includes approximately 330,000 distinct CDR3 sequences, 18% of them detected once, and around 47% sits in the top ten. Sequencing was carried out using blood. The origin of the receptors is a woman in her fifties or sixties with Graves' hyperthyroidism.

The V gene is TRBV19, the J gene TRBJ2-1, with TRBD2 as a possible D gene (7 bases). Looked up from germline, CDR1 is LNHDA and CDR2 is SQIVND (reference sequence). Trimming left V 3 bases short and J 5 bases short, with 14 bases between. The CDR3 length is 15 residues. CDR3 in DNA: TGTGCCAGTAGTATGGAAGGGGGGGCCAACAATGAGCAGTTCTTC. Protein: CASSMEGGANNEQFF.

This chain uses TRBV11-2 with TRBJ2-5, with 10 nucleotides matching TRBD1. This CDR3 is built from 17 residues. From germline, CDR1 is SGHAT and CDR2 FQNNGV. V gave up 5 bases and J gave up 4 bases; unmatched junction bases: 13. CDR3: CASSNTGTGVGRETQYF. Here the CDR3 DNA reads TGTGCCAGCAGCAATACCGGGACAGGGGTCGGTAGAGAGACCCAGTACTTC.

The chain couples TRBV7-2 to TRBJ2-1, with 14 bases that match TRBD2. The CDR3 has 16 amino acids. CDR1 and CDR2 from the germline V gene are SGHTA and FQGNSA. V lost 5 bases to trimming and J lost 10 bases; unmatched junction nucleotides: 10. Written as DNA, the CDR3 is TGTGCCAGCAGCCGACTAGCGGGGGGGCTAGGTATGGAGCAGTTCTTC. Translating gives CASSRLAGGLGMEQFF. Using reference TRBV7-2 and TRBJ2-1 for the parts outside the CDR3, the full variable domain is GAGVSQSPSNKVTEKGKDVELRCDPISGHTALYWYRQSLGQGLEFLIYFQGNSAPDKSGLPSDRFSAERTGGSVSTLTIQRTQQEDSAVYLCASSRLAGGLGMEQFFGPGTRLTVL.

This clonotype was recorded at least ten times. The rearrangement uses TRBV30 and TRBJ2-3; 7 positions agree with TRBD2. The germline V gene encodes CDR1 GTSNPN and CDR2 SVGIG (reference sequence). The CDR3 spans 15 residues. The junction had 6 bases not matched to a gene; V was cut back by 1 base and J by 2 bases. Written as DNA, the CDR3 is TGTGCCTGGAGTGGAGGCGGGAGTCCCACAGATACGCAGTATTTT. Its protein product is CAWSGGGSPTDTQYF.

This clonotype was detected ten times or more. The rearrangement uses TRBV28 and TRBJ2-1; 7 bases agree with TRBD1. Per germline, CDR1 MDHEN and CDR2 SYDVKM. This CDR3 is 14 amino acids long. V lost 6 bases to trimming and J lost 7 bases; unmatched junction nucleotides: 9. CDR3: CASRATTGVNEQFF. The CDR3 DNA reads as TGTGCCAGCAGGGCGACCACAGGGGTGAATGAGCAGTTCTTC.

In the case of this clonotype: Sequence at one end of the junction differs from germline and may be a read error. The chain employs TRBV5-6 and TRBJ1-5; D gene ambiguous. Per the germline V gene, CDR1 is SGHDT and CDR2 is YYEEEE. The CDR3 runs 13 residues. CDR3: CANSLGSNQPQHF. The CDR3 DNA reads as TGTGCCAACAGCTTGGGAAGCAATCAGCCCCAGCATTTT.

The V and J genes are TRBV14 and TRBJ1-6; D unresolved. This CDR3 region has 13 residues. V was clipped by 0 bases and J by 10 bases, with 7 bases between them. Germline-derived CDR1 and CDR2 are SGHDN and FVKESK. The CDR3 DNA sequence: TGTGCCAGCAGCCAAGAGGCCCGATCACCCCTCCACTTT. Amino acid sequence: CASSQEARSPLHF.

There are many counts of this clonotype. Written as DNA, the CDR3 is TGTGCCAGCAGTTCCCAACAGATTAACTATGGCTACACCTTC. Its protein product is CASSSQQINYGYTF. The rearrangement links TRBV28 to TRBJ1-2; D not certain. Germline CDR1 MDHEN, CDR2 SYDVKM. Trimming removed 4 bases at V and 1 base at J, with 10 bases between. This CDR3 is 14 amino acids long.

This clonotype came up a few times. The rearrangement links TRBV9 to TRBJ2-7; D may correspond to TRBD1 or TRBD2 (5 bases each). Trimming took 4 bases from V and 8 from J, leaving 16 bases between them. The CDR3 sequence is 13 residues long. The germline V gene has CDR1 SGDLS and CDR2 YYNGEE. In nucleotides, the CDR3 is TGTGCCAGCAGCCGAGGGGATGGCACCAAGCAGTACGTC. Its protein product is CASSRGDGTKQYV.

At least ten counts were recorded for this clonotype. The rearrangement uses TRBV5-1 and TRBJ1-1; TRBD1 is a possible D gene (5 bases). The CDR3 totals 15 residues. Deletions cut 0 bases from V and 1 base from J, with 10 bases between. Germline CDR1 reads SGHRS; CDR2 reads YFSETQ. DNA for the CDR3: TGCGCCAGCAGCTTGGGGGGACGGAAGAACACTGAAGCTTTCTTT. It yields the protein CASSLGGRKNTEAFF.

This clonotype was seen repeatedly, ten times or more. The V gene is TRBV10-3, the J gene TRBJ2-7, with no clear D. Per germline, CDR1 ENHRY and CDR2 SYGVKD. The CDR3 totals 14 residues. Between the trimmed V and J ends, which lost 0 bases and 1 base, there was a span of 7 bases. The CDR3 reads CAISESGNSYEQYV. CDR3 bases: TGTGCCATCAGTGAGTCGGGGAATTCCTACGAGCAGTACGTC.

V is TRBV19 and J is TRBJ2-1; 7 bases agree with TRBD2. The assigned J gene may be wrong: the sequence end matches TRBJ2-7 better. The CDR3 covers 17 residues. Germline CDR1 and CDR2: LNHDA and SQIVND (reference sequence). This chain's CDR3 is CASSMLPGTITYNEQYV. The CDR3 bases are TGTGCCAGTAGTATGTTGCCTGGGACTATAACGTACAATGAGCAGTACGTC.

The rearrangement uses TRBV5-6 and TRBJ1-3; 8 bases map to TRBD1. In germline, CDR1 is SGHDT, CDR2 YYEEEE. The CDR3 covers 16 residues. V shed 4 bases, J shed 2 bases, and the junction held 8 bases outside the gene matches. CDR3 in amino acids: CASSRGDRSAGNTIYF. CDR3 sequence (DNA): TGTGCCAGCAGCAGAGGGGACAGGTCAGCTGGAAACACCATATATTTT.

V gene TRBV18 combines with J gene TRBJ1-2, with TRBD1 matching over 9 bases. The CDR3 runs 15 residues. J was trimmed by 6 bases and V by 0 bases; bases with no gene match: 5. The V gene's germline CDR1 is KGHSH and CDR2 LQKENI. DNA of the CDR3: TGTGCCAGCTCACCACCGGACAGGGGCCCTCATGGCTACACCTTC. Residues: CASSPPDRGPHGYTF.

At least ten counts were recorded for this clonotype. For the CDR3, the DNA is TGCGCCAGCAGCCGAGACAGGTCCGCCTACGAGCAGTACGTC. It specifies CASSRDRSAYEQYV. The chain joins TRBV4-1 to TRBJ2-7; D possibly corresponds to TRBD1 (6 bases). V shed 4 bases and J shed 2 bases, with 12 bases lying between them. In germline, CDR1 is MGHRA, CDR2 YSYEKL. The CDR3 extends over 14 amino acids.

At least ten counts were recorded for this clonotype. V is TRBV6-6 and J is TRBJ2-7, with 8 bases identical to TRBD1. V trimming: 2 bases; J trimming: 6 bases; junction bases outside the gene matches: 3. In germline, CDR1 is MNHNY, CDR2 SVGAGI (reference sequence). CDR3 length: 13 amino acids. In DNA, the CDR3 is TGTGCCAGCAGTTACGGACAGGGCCCCGAGCAGTACTTC. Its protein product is CASSYGQGPEQYF.

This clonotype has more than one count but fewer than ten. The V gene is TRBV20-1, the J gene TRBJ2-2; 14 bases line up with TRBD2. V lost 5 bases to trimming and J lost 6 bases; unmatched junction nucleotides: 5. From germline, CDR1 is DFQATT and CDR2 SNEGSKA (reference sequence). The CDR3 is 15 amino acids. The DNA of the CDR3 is TGCAGTGCTCAGACTAGCGGGAGGGGATCCGGGGAGCTGTTTTTT. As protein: CSAQTSGRGSGELFF.

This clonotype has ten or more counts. In DNA, the CDR3 is TGTGCCAGCAGACCCGCCGGGGACCTCGACGAGCAGTACTTC. This translates into CASRPAGDLDEQYF. This rearrangement joins TRBV28 to TRBJ2-7, with D perhaps given as TRBD1 or TRBD2 (5 bases each). The CDR3 is 14 residues long. V lost 6 bases and J 5 bases, leaving 17 bases between the germline ends. Germline loops: CDR1 MDHEN, CDR2 SYDVKM.

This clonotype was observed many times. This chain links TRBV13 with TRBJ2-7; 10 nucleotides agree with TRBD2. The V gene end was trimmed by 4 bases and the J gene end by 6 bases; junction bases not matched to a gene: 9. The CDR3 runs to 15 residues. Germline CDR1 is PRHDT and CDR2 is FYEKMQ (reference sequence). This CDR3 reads CASSSSGLAVSEQYF. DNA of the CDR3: TGTGCCAGCAGCTCATCTGGACTAGCGGTCTCCGAGCAGTACTTC.

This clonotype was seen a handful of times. CDR3: CASSQGWQAETQYF. As DNA, the CDR3 is TGCGCCAGCAGCCAAGGGTGGCAGGCGGAGACCCAGTACTTC. The chain uses TRBV4-1 and TRBJ2-5; D is unclear. From germline, CDR1 is MGHRA and CDR2 YSYEKL. The CDR3 contains 14 residues. V lost 1 base, J lost 5 bases, and 11 bases lay in between.

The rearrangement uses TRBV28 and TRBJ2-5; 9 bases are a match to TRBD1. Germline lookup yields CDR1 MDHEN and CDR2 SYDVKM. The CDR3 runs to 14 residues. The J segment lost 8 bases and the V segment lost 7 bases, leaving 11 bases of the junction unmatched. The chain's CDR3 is CASTRTGVVGTQYF. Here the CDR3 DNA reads TGTGCCAGCACCCGGACAGGGGTTGTGGGAACCCAGTACTTC.